This record concerns one T cell receptor beta chain sequence. The data stem from a study of T cell responses to AZD1222 COVID-19 vaccine. This CDR3 is built from 12 residues. The V gene lost 1 base and the J gene lost 6 bases, with 7 bases spanning the gap. Germline lookup yields CDR1 SGHRS and CDR2 YFSETQ. Here immunoSEQ multiplex PCR was the method, and the copy in TCRdb shows in-frame clones only, minus some. The sample holds 100,000 to 120,000 clones, around 89% seen once. J is TRBJ1-2 and V is TRBV5-1, with D uncertain. The receptor was derived from an adult in good health. The source was peripheral blood, collected on day 0 of AZD1222 vaccination. In DNA form, the CDR3 reads TGCGCCAGCAGCTTGACAGCCGATGGCTACACCTTC. Its translation: CASSLTADGYTF.